Listed here is a single T cell receptor beta chain. Its antigen is unidentified. Deep-level assay runs were performed. Libraries were prepared by immunoSEQ multiplex PCR; TCRdb keeps only in-frame clonotypes and omits some of them. The sample has some 2 million clones; 95% are singletons. The sample is drawn from a study of shared clonotypes between healthy human individuals. Study details: CD8 memory received one plate per donor, CD8 naive two, CD4 memory three and CD4 naive three.

Regarding the study as a whole: With few donors, the genetic and exposure-history diversity represented was limited. Among donors, the sharing of clonotypes was expected to be influenced by sequencing depth.

Trimming removed 2 bases from V and 6 bases from J, with 14 bases in between. Germline values: CDR1 SNHLY, CDR2 FYNNEI. CDR3 size: 15 residues. This receptor was identified in a man aged 18 to 35 in good health. The V call is TRBV2, the J call TRBJ2-4; D may correspond to TRBD1 or TRBD2 (5 bases each). Sequenced material: naive CD4+ T cells sorted from blood. Subset defined: CD45RA+ positively selected. CDR3 in DNA: TGTGCCAGCAGTGAACTCGGGGCCGGTACAAACATTCAGTACTTC. It yields the protein CASSELGAGTNIQYF.